This T cell receptor (beta chain) was captured by sequencing in a study of T cells after yellow fever vaccination. The germline CDR1 and CDR2 sequences are SGDLS and YYNGEE. Trimming took 0 bases from V and 5 from J; bases not matched to a gene: 2. This CDR3 is 14 amino acids long. General study findings and limits: Only a small proportion of the clonotypes turned up in both the CD4 and the CD8 compartments, likely arising from convergent recombination.

Concerning this clonotype: Its antigen is unidentified.

5'RACE template switching added a universal primer site and UMIs to TCR cDNA. TCRdb re-called the 5' RACE reads with MiXCR, one entry per CDR3 protein. The sample has approximately 120,000 distinct CDR3 sequences, approximately 14% seen once. The chain carries TRBV9 and TRBJ2-3; 8 positions match TRBD1. The sequenced sample was CD8+ T cells sorted from PBMCs, obtained 5 days after the yellow fever booster vaccination. This sequence was found in a young man who received the YFV17D yellow fever vaccine. The CDR3 DNA follows: TGTGCCAGCAGCGTAGCAGGGGGCGGAGATACGCAGTATTTT. It translates to CASSVAGGGDTQYF.